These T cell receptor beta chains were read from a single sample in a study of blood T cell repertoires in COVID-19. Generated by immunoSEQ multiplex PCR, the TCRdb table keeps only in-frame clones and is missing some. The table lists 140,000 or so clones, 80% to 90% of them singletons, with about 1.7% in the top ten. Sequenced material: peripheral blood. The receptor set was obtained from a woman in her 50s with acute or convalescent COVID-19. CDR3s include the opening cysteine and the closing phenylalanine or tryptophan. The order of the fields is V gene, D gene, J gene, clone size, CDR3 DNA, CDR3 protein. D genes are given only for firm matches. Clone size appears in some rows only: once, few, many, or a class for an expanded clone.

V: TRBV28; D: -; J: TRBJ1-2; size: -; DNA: TGTGCCAGCAGTCCGTATTTGGGGGCAAACTATGGCTACACCTTC; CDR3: CASSPYLGANYGYTF
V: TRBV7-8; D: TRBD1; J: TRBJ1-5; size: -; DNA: TGTGCCAGCAGCGGCAGGGGGATCGGTCAGCCCCAGCATTTT; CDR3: CASSGRGIGQPQHF
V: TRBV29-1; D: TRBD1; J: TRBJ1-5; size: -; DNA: TGCAGCGTCTCCAGGGGGGACGGCAATCAGCCCCAGCATTTT; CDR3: CSVSRGDGNQPQHF
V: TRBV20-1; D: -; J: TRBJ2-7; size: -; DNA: TGCAGTGCTAGTGGAGGGAACTCCTACGAGCAGTACTTC; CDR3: CSASGGNSYEQYF
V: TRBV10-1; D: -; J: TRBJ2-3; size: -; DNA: TGCGCCAGCAGTGGACTTTCACACTCCAGCCAGACGCAGTATTTT; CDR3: CASSGLSHSSQTQYF
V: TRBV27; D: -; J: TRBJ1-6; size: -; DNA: TGTGCCAGCAGCCGCAGAAGGAGCTCCTATAATTCACCCCTCCACTTT; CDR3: CASSRRRSSYNSPLHF
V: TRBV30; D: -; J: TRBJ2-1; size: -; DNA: TGTGCCTGGAGTTGGAGGACTGGCAACAATGAGCAGTTCTTC; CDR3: CAWSWRTGNNEQFF
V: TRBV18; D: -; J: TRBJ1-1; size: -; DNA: TGTGCCAGCTCTCCTCGGACAGCGGAAGCTTTCTTT; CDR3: CASSPRTAEAFF
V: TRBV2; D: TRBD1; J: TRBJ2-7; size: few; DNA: TGTGCCAGCACCCCAGGGGTACAGGGGATTTACGAGCAGTACTTC; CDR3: CASTPGVQGIYEQYF
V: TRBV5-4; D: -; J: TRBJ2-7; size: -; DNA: TGTGCCAGCAGCTTAAGGACAGCCTACGAGCAGTACTTC; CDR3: CASSLRTAYEQYF
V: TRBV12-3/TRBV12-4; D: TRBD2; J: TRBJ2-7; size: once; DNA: TGTGCCAGCAGTCTCACTAGCGGCGAGCAGTACTTC; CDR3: CASSLTSGEQYF
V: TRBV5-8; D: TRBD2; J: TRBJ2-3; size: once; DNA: TGTGCCAGCAGCTTGGCGGGGGGGCTGGTGGATACGCAGTATTTT; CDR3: CASSLAGGLVDTQYF
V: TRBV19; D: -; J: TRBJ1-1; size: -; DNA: TGTGCCAGTAGTAGCCAGCGCCTCCTGGACACTGAAGCTTTCTTT; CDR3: CASSSQRLLDTEAFF
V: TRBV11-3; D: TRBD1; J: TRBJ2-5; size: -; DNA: TGTGCCAGCAGCGCCGGGACAGGGGGCCTAGAGACCCAGTACTTC; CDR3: CASSAGTGGLETQYF
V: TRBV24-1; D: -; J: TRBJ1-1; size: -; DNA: TGTGCCACCAGTGACCCCGGGGGAAGGGGCAAGACCACTGAAGCTTTCTTT; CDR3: CATSDPGGRGKTTEAFF
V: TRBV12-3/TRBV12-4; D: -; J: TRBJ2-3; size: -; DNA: TGTGCCAGCAGTTTAAACAGGGCAGATACGCAGTATTTT; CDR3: CASSLNRADTQYF
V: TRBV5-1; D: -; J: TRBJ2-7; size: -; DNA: TGCGCCAGCGAAAAAGCATATTGGGGGACAATCTACGAGCAGTACTTC; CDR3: CASEKAYWGTIYEQYF
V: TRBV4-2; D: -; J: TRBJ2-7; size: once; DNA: TGTGCCAGCAGCCCAAGGTCCGGTGGACTCCGCTCCTACGAGCAGTACTTC; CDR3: CASSPRSGGLRSYEQYF
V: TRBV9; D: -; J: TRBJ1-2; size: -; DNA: TGTGCCAGCAGCTTAGGCGGGGGCGCGGACTATGGCTACACCTTC; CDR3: CASSLGGGADYGYTF
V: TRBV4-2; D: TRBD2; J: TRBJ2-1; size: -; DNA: TGTGCCAGCAGCCACCTTAGCGGGGGGCACAATGAGCAGTTCTTC; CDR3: CASSHLSGGHNEQFF
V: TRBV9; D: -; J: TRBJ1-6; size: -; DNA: TGTGCCAGCAGCGTCGGGACACTTGATAATTCACCCCTCCACTTT; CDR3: CASSVGTLDNSPLHF
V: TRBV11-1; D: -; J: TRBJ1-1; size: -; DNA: TGTGCCAGCAGCTTTCCGACAGCCACGAACACTGAAGCTTTCTTT; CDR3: CASSFPTATNTEAFF
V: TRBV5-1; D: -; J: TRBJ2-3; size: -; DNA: TGCGCCAGCAGCTTGTTAGGACGGGGAGCAGATACGCAGTATTTT; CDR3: CASSLLGRGADTQYF
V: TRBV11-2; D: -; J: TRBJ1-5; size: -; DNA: TGTGCCAGCAGCTTAGATCCCCGCGGCGACCAGCCCCAGCATTTT; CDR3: CASSLDPRGDQPQHF
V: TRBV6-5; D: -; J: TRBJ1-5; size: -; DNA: TGTGCCAGCGGCCACCGGGAGATTAGCAATCAGCCCCAGCATTTT; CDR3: CASGHREISNQPQHF
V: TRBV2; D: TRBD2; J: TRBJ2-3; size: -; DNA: TGTGCCAGCAGCGGTACTAGCGGGGCGACAGATACGCAGTATTTT; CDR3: CASSGTSGATDTQYF
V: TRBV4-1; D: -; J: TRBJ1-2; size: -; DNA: TGCGCCAGCAGCCAAGGCCGGTGGGGGGTATCAAATGGTGGAGGCGGCTACACCTTC; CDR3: CASSQGRWGVSNGGGGYTF
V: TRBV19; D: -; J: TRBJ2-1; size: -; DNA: TGTGCCACCACCCGCGGGGCCAACACCTGGGGTGAGCAGTTCTTC; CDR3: CATTRGANTWGEQFF
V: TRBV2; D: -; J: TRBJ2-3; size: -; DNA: TGTGCCAGCAGTGAAAATGCAACGCGGGGTATCACAGATACGCAGTATTTT; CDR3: CASSENATRGITDTQYF